The next 29 T cell receptor beta chains were all read from a single sample in a study of shared clonotypes between healthy human individuals. Only in-frame clones appear in the TCRdb table, and some are missing; sequencing was by immunoSEQ multiplex PCR. Among roughly 700,000 clones listed, roughly 70% were seen once. Sequencing was done on a sample of memory CD4+ T cells sorted from blood. Subset noted: CD45RA-negative fraction. These receptors were obtained from a woman aged 25-40 years in good health.

About this clone itself: At one end the junction does not follow the germline gene, possibly because of a read error. The chain combines TRBV11-3 with TRBJ2-7; no firm D call. The J call may be faulty, since TRBJ2-1 better matches the DNA end. In germline, CDR1 is SGHNT, CDR2 YENEEA. The CDR3 covers 14 residues. The CDR3 DNA is TGTGCCAGCAGCATAGACTCCGCTCAGGATGAGCAGTTCTTC. Amino acid sequence: CASSIDSAQDEQFF.

The chain uses TRBV2 and TRBJ2-5; 11 bases map to TRBD2. The CDR3 spans 17 residues. V gave up 10 bases and J gave up 5 bases; unmatched junction bases: 18. Looked up from germline, CDR1 is SNHLY and CDR2 is FYNNEI. The CDR3 DNA sequence: TGTGCCAACGCACCGGGGACTAGCGGCCCGGAGGAGGAGACCCAGTACTTC. It codes for CANAPGTSGPEEETQYF. Combining the CDR3 with reference TRBV2 and TRBJ2-5 gives the whole variable domain EPEVTQTPSHQVTQMGQEVILRCVPISNHLYFYWYRQILGQKVEFLVSFYNNEISEKSEIFDDQFSVERPDGSNFTLKIRSTKLEDSAMYFCANAPGTSGPEEETQYFGPGTRLLVL.

The genes are TRBV20-1 and TRBJ2-7; D could derive from TRBD1 or TRBD2 (5 bases each). Trimming shortened V by 5 bases and J by 9 bases, and 11 bases separated the two germline ends. The V gene's germline CDR1 is DFQATT and CDR2 SNEGSKA (reference sequence). This CDR3 is 10 amino acids long. The DNA for the CDR3 is TGCAGTGCTTCAAGAGGGGTGCAGTACTTC. It encodes CSASRGVQYF.

The chain combines TRBV28 with TRBJ1-2; 10 positions agree with TRBD1. V shed 2 bases, J shed 3 bases, and the junction held 3 bases outside the gene matches. Germline values: CDR1 MDHEN, CDR2 SYDVKM. This CDR3 spans 15 amino acids. The CDR3 DNA sequence: TGTGCCAGCAGTTTAGCCGGGACAGGGGACTATGGCTACACCTTC. Its protein is CASSLAGTGDYGYTF.

The chain joins TRBV28 to TRBJ1-4; 8 bases agree with TRBD1. Unmatched junction bases numbered 9, after V lost 8 bases and J lost 4 bases. Germline V gene sequence: CDR1 MDHEN, CDR2 SYDVKM. This CDR3 spans 15 amino acids. CDR3 in amino acids: CASSPWDRSNEKLFF. The CDR3, as DNA: TGTGCCAGCTCCCCGTGGGACAGGAGTAATGAAAAACTGTTTTTT. Together with reference TRBV28 and TRBJ1-4, the CDR3 gives the full variable domain: DVKVTQSSRYLVKRTGEKVFLECVQDMDHENMFWYRQDPGLGLRLIYFSYDVKMKEKGDIPEGYSVSREKKERFSLILESASTNQTSMYLCASSPWDRSNEKLFFGSGTQLSVL.

This clone appeared a single time. This chain links TRBV5-1 with TRBJ1-2, with D unresolved. The CDR3 runs 15 residues. Germline loops: CDR1 SGHRS, CDR2 YFSETQ. V dropped 4 bases and J dropped 5 bases, with 18 bases sitting between them. The CDR3 coding sequence is TGCGCCAGCAGCCCCAAGCTTCCGGAGGATTATGGCTACACCTTC. This sequence encodes CASSPKLPEDYGYTF.

This chain uses TRBV10-3 with TRBJ2-7, with 8 bases that match TRBD1. Trimming at V came to 6 bases and at J to 1 base, leaving 11 bases not matched to a gene. The germline gives CDR1 ENHRY, CDR2 SYGVKD. This CDR3 is built from 16 residues. This CDR3 reads CAIRQGAINSSYEQYF. The CDR3 region has the DNA TGTGCCATCAGGCAGGGGGCCATTAACTCTTCCTACGAGCAGTACTTC.

V is TRBV10-2 and J is TRBJ2-7, with 14 bases fitting TRBD2. The germline gives CDR1 WSHSY, CDR2 SAAADI. The V gene end was trimmed by 6 bases and the J gene end by 3 bases; junction bases not matched to a gene: 4. The CDR3 contains 15 residues. The CDR3 sequence is CASRRGLAGDYEQYF. DNA for the CDR3: TGCGCCAGCAGGAGGGGACTAGCGGGAGACTACGAGCAGTACTTC.

The rearrangement joins TRBV28 to TRBJ2-2; maybe TRBD2 (5 bases). V gave up 7 bases and J gave up 7 bases, with 10 bases separating them. CDR1 and CDR2 (germline): MDHEN, SYDVKM. The CDR3 runs 12 residues. Here the CDR3 reads CASNRDIGELFF. The CDR3 region has the DNA TGTGCCAGCAATCGGGATATCGGGGAGCTGTTTTTT.

V gene TRBV6-1 combines with J gene TRBJ1-3, with D tentatively TRBD1 (5 bases). The V end was cut by 5 bases, the J end by 4 bases, with 15 bases between. The CDR3 sequence is 15 residues long. Germline-derived CDR1 and CDR2 are MNHNS and SASEGT. Written as DNA, the CDR3 is TGTGCCAGCAGTAAAGGGGCGGTTTACGGAAACACCATATATTTT. Amino acids: CASSKGAVYGNTIYF.

V gene TRBV28 combines with J gene TRBJ2-5; D remains ambiguous. The germline V gene encodes CDR1 MDHEN and CDR2 SYDVKM. The CDR3 length is 13 residues. V was cut by 8 bases and J by 0 bases, with 10 bases left in between. CDR3 amino acids: CASGDGNQETQYF. CDR3 coding DNA: TGTGCCAGCGGCGACGGAAACCAAGAGACCCAGTACTTC.

This clone appeared a few times. The chain recombines TRBV7-8 with TRBJ2-2, with D perhaps matching TRBD1 (5 bases). Germline V gene lookup returns CDR1 SGHVS and CDR2 FQNEAQ. This CDR3 comprises 15 residues. V lost 5 bases and J lost 0, with 10 bases in between. DNA of the CDR3: TGTGCCAGCAGCCCAGGGCGAACGAACACCGGGGAGCTGTTTTTT. This sequence encodes CASSPGRTNTGELFF.

This chain links TRBV6-1 with TRBJ1-2, with D tentatively TRBD1 (5 bases). The germline V gene has CDR1 MNHNS and CDR2 SASEGT. This CDR3 region has 12 residues. Trimming removed 4 bases from V and 10 bases from J, with 13 bases in between. The CDR3 protein is CASSARGTDYTF. CDR3 nucleotide sequence: TGTGCCAGCAGTGCGAGGGGCACGGACTACACCTTC.

This clone came up a few times. Other DNA sequences in the same sample also yield this CDR3. J is TRBJ1-2 and V is TRBV11-2, with D hard to call. CDR1 SGHAT and CDR2 FQNNGV come from the germline V gene. V shed 3 bases and J shed 1 base, with 12 bases lying between them. The CDR3 spans 15 residues. CDR3 DNA: TGTGCCAGCAGCTTGTCCGGGCAGCTTAACTATGGCTACACCTTC. This codes for CASSLSGQLNYGYTF.

The chain is built from TRBV29-1 and TRBJ2-1; D possibly corresponds to TRBD1 (5 bases). The CDR3 totals 14 residues. Germline assignment: CDR1 SQVTM and CDR2 ANQGSEA. Trimming removed 4 bases at V and 0 bases at J, with 10 bases between. The CDR3 is CSVGGKSSYNEQFF. CDR3 DNA sequence: TGCAGCGTTGGGGGCAAGAGCTCCTACAATGAGCAGTTCTTC.

The J gene is TRBJ2-5, the V gene TRBV6-1; the match to TRBD2 covers 12 bases. The CDR3 is 15 amino acids. V was pared by 6 bases and J by 4 bases, with 6 bases of the junction left unmatched. Germline CDR1 reads MNHNS; CDR2 reads SASEGT. CDR3 in amino acids: CASSRLAGVAETQYF. CDR3 bases: TGTGCCAGCAGCAGACTAGCGGGAGTGGCAGAGACCCAGTACTTC.

The V and J genes are TRBV28 and TRBJ2-1, with a tentative D call TRBD1 (9 bases). The germline V and J ends were trimmed by 5 bases and 7 bases, with 24 bases remaining between them. This CDR3 contains 17 residues. Germline values: CDR1 MDHEN, CDR2 SYDVKM. The CDR3 nucleotides are TGTGCCAGCAGTCCCCCACGGGGGGGGACAGGGCTTAATGAGCAGTTCTTC. It codes for CASSPPRGGTGLNEQFF.

V usage is TRBV10-3 and J usage is TRBJ1-2; D unresolved. The ends were cut back, 3 bases at V and 3 bases at J, with 11 bases in the middle. Germline V CDR1 and CDR2: ENHRY, SYGVKD. The length of the CDR3 is 14 residues. The CDR3 here is CAISDWGSDYGYTF. In DNA form, the CDR3 reads TGTGCCATCAGTGACTGGGGTTCTGACTATGGCTACACCTTC.

This clone was counted a single time. The genes are TRBV27 and TRBJ2-1; the match to TRBD2 covers 7 bases. The CDR3 spans 14 residues. The germline V gene has CDR1 MNHEY and CDR2 SMNVEV (reference sequence). With 4 bases clipped from V and 5 bases from J, the junction kept 5 bases outside the gene matches. CDR3 nucleotide sequence: TGTGCCAGCAGTTCGGCGGGGGTTAACAATGAGCAGTTCTTC. Residues: CASSSAGVNNEQFF.

This clone was seen just once. CDR3 in DNA: TGTGCCAGCAGACCACCACAAGTAGGCCAGGCTTTCTTT. Protein sequence: CASRPPQVGQAFF. V usage is TRBV27 and J usage is TRBJ1-1; no reliable D call. Trimming left V 6 bases short and J 11 bases short, with 19 bases between. Germline V lookup: CDR1 MNHEY, CDR2 SMNVEV (reference sequence). The CDR3 length is 13 residues.

J is TRBJ2-2 and V is TRBV29-1, with D perhaps TRBD2 (6 bases). V lost 7 bases and J lost 4, with 16 bases in between. This CDR3 region has 14 residues. Germline assignment: CDR1 SQVTM and CDR2 ANQGSEA. DNA for the CDR3: TGCAGCGCCCGACGGCGGGATCCCACCGGGGAGCTGTTTTTT. Protein product: CSARRRDPTGELFF.

Remarks on this clone: The same CDR3 can be traced to other DNA sequences in this sample. The rearrangement joins TRBV6-5 to TRBJ2-1; D assignment may be TRBD1 or TRBD2 (6 bases each). CDR1 MNHEY and CDR2 SVGAGI come from the germline V gene. The ends were cut back, 5 bases at V and 4 bases at J, with 12 bases in the middle. This CDR3 is built from 14 residues. CDR3 sequence: CASSRQGGYNEQFF. DNA of the CDR3: TGTGCCAGCAGTCGTCAAGGGGGGTACAATGAGCAGTTCTTC.

The chain recombines TRBV19 with TRBJ1-2, with D possibly TRBD1 on 5 matching bases. The CDR3 consists of 16 residues. Germline values: CDR1 LNHDA, CDR2 SQIVND (reference sequence). Between the trimmed V and J ends, which lost 4 bases and 3 bases, there was a span of 18 bases. The CDR3 DNA sequence: TGTGCCAGTAGTACAAGGGCAGCGACAGCTGACTATGGCTACACCTTC. Translated, it gives CASSTRAATADYGYTF.

CDR3 loop: CASSFGGYPYNEQFF. CDR3 DNA: TGTGCCAGCAGCTTCGGCGGGTATCCCTACAATGAGCAGTTCTTC. This chain joins TRBV11-3 and TRBJ2-1, with D possibly being TRBD2 (5 bases). The CDR3 is 15 amino acids. The germline V and J ends were trimmed by 3 bases and 2 bases, with 11 bases remaining between them. The germline V gene has CDR1 SGHNT and CDR2 YENEEA. Complete variable domain (other parts from reference TRBV11-3 and TRBJ2-1): EAGVVQSPRYKIIEKKQPVAFWCNPISGHNTLYWYLQNLGQGPELLIRYENEEAVDDSQLPKDRFSAERLKGVDSTLKIQPAELGDSAVYLCASSFGGYPYNEQFFGPGTRLTVL.

This sequence joins TRBV18 and TRBJ2-1, with 8 bases identical to TRBD2. Germline V gene sequence: CDR1 KGHSH, CDR2 LQKENI. Trimming removed 3 bases from V and 5 bases from J; junction bases left unmatched: 6. The length of the CDR3 is 15 residues. CDR3 amino acids: CASSPSEGLDNEQFF. The DNA of the CDR3 is TGTGCCAGCTCACCCAGCGAGGGACTAGACAATGAGCAGTTCTTC.

This clone was detected only once. The CDR3 loop reads CASSSGQAETDTQYF. CDR3 sequence (DNA): TGCGCCAGCAGCAGCGGACAGGCCGAAACGGATACGCAGTATTTT. This chain joins TRBV5-1 and TRBJ2-3; 7 nucleotides align to TRBD1. CDR1 and CDR2 from the germline V gene are SGHRS and YFSETQ. This CDR3 is 15 amino acids long. With 4 bases clipped from V and 6 bases from J, the junction kept 11 bases outside the gene matches.

The genes are TRBV6-6 and TRBJ2-5; a weak D match, TRBD1 (6 bases). Trimming took off 0 bases at V and 0 bases at J, with 11 bases between the two ends. The CDR3 is 16 residues long. CDR1 is MNHNY, CDR2 SVGAGI, per germline (reference sequence). The CDR3 region is CASSYSGQSYQETQYF. CDR3 nucleotides: TGTGCCAGCAGTTACTCAGGACAGTCGTACCAAGAGACCCAGTACTTC.

This clone came up a few times. The CDR3 bases are TGTGCCAGTAGTATAGTCGCGACAGCTAACTATGGCTACACCTTC. The encoded protein is CASSIVATANYGYTF. The genes are TRBV19 and TRBJ1-2; D possibly corresponds to TRBD1 (5 bases). Germline CDR1 is LNHDA and CDR2 is SQIVND (reference sequence). The CDR3 loop spans 15 amino acids. V was cut by 1 base and J by 0 bases, with 9 bases left in between.

The rearrangement links TRBV28 to TRBJ1-5, with no clear D. In germline, CDR1 is MDHEN, CDR2 SYDVKM. The CDR3 consists of 15 residues. V was trimmed by 6 bases and J by 1 base, leaving 13 bases between them. The CDR3 sequence is CASSYKGQSNQPQHF. The CDR3 DNA follows: TGTGCCAGCAGCTATAAGGGCCAGAGCAATCAGCCCCAGCATTTT.